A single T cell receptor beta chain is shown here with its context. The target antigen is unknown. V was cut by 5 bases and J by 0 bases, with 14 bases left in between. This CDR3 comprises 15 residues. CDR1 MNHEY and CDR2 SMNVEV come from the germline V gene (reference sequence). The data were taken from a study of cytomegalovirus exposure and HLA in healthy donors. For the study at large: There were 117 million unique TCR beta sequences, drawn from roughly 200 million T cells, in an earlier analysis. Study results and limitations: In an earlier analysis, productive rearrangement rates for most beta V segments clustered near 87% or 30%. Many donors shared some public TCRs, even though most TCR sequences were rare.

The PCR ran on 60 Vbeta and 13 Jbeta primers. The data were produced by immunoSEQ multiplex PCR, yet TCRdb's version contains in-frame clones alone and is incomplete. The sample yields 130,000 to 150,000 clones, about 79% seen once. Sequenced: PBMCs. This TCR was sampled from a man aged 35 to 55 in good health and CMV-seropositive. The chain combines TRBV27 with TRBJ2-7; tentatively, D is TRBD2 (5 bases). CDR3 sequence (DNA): TGTGCCAGCAGTACGAGACCGGGAAGCTCCTACGAGCAGTACTTC. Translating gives CASSTRPGSSYEQYF.